This TCR beta chain was captured by sequencing in a study of response to subunit inactivated influenza vaccine. Findings of the study overall: Seasonal influenza vaccination, on each occasion, was suggested by the authors to recruit few new T cells.

In this sample, this clonotype turned up a few times. As yet, its antigen is unknown. TCRdb used MiXCR to reprocess the RT-PCR reads, holding one entry per CDR3 protein. The sample has about 650,000 distinct CDR3 sequences, 14% seen once. This specimen was PBMCs from blood, taken 14 to 15 days before vaccination. The source is a man aged 50 to 60 who received an inactivated influenza vaccine.

The CDR3 spells CATQLTSGRTNTGELFF. CDR3 coding DNA: TGTGCCACCCAGTTAACTAGCGGGAGAACTAACACCGGGGAGCTGTTTTTT. The chain is built from TRBV6-2 or TRBV6-3 and TRBJ2-2, with 11 bases that match TRBD2. The germline V gene has CDR1 MNHEY and CDR2 SVGEGT. The CDR3 is 17 residues long. The V gene end was trimmed by 10 bases and the J gene end by 2 bases; junction bases not matched to a gene: 12.